This T cell receptor (beta chain) was profiled in a study of T cell changes during pregnancy in multiple sclerosis. V shed 2 bases, J shed 5 bases, and the junction held 9 bases outside the gene matches. This CDR3 has 18 residues. From germline, CDR1 is LNHDA and CDR2 SQIVND (reference sequence). The protocol was immunoSEQ multiplex PCR, while the TCRdb copy is restricted to in-frame clones and leaves out a portion. The table lists roughly 42,000 clones, more than 85% of them singletons. Sequenced here: CD4+ T cells from peripheral blood mononuclear cells, sampled in the second trimester of pregnancy. This chain uses TRBV19 with TRBJ2-3, with 14 bases matching TRBD2. This receptor was taken from a female donor in good health, enrolled as a control in a pregnancy study. The DNA of the CDR3 is TGTGCCAGTAGTATACCCCTTGGACTAGCGGGGGGAGGAGATACGCAGTATTTT. This codes for CASSIPLGLAGGGDTQYF.